One sample yielded the 4 T cell receptor beta chains listed below, sequenced in a study of regulatory T cells in long-lasting Graves disease. Assembly of TCR beta libraries relied on iRepertoire HTBI primers together with Arm-PCR of CDR3 regions. In TCRdb, the multiplex PCR reads were re-called with MiXCR into one record per CDR3 protein. This sample carries about 460,000 distinct CDR3 sequences, less than 25% of them seen once, and the ten largest clones take roughly 14%. Stated time point: persistent/refractory GD, antithyroid drugs over 5 years with positive TRAb. PBMCs provided the RNA from which the TCR library was made. The material was peripheral blood mononuclear cells (PBMCs), obtained when the disease was refractory, from a patient treated with antithyroid drugs. These receptor sequences come from a female donor with Graves disease.

This clonotype was detected ten times or more. The V and J genes are TRBV28 and TRBJ2-5; either TRBD1 or TRBD2 may supply D (5 bases each). Deletions cut 6 bases from V and 5 bases from J, with 16 bases between. The CDR3 loop spans 14 amino acids. CDR1 MDHEN and CDR2 SYDVKM come from the germline V gene. CDR3: CASRRGQGSETQYF. The DNA of the CDR3 is TGTGCCAGCAGGAGAGGGCAGGGTAGCGAGACCCAGTACTTC.

This rearrangement joins TRBV10-3 to TRBJ1-1; possibly TRBD1 for D (5 bases). Germline assignment: CDR1 ENHRY and CDR2 SYGVKD. Trimming took 6 bases from V and 4 from J, leaving 15 bases between them. The CDR3 loop spans 14 amino acids. The CDR3 sequence: CAIRQDGLSTEAFF. The CDR3 bases are TGTGCCATCAGACAGGACGGACTTTCCACTGAAGCTTTCTTT.

This clonotype appeared many times. The chain has TRBV10-3 and TRBJ1-2; 10 positions agree with TRBD1. The CDR3 is made up of 15 amino acids. After removal of 3 bases from V and 5 bases from J, the junction contained 6 bases not matched to a gene. The germline V gene has CDR1 ENHRY and CDR2 SYGVKD. CDR3 residues: CAISDGTGEPYGYTF. The CDR3, as DNA: TGTGCCATCAGTGACGGGACAGGGGAACCTTATGGCTACACCTTC.

This clonotype was seen at least ten times. V and J are TRBV12-3 or TRBV12-4 and TRBJ1-1, with D hard to call. V lost 3 bases to trimming and J lost 6 bases, with 11 bases between them. The length of the CDR3 is 13 residues. The CDR3, as DNA: TGTGCCAGCAGTTTCGACGGGAGGGCTGAAGCTTTCTTT. This sequence encodes CASSFDGRAEAFF.